This passage covers 5 T cell receptor beta chains from one sample sequenced in a study of blood T cell repertoires in COVID-19. Assay: immunoSEQ multiplex PCR; the TCRdb copy retains only in-frame clones and omits some. The repertoire holds approximately 200,000 clones, with 88% as singletons. The sample comprised peripheral blood. The receptors shown here come from a man aged 25-40 years with acute or convalescent COVID-19.

The J gene is TRBJ2-3, the V gene TRBV30, with 8 bases matching TRBD2. Germline CDR1 and CDR2: GTSNPN and SVGIG (reference sequence). J gave up 5 bases and V 8 bases, and 12 bases lay outside the gene matches. The CDR3 extends over 14 amino acids. The DNA for the CDR3 is TGTGCCAGGACTGCCGGGGGGGCGGGAGATACGCAGTATTTT. Its protein product is CARTAGGAGDTQYF.

The chain recombines TRBV7-9 with TRBJ1-1, with 7 positions matching TRBD1. The trim removed 1 base at V and 0 bases at J, leaving 2 bases unmatched. The germline V gene has CDR1 SEHNR and CDR2 FQNEAQ (reference sequence). The CDR3 covers 15 residues. CDR3: CASSLEGQLNTEAFF. The DNA for the CDR3 is TGTGCCAGCAGCTTAGAGGGACAGCTGAACACTGAAGCTTTCTTT.

The J gene is TRBJ1-1, the V gene TRBV29-1; 8 bases align to TRBD1. Looked up from germline, CDR1 is SQVTM and CDR2 is ANQGSEA. J gave up 6 bases and V 2 bases, and 5 bases lay outside the gene matches. The CDR3 runs 13 residues. The CDR3 nucleotides read TGCAGCGTTGAACGACAGGGGAGGGCTGAAGCTTTCTTT. This encodes CSVERQGRAEAFF.

The gene calls are TRBV27 and TRBJ2-7; 7 bases are a match to TRBD1. The ends lost 8 bases at V and 6 bases at J; junction bases unmatched: 13. This CDR3 region has 14 residues. Germline loops: CDR1 MNHEY, CDR2 SMNVEV (reference sequence). This CDR3 is CASGVGPGGSEQYF. CDR3 sequence (DNA): TGTGCCAGCGGGGTGGGCCCAGGGGGAAGCGAGCAGTACTTC.

The chain carries TRBV19 and TRBJ1-2; 9 bases are a match to TRBD1. The germline gives CDR1 LNHDA, CDR2 SQIVND (reference sequence). V lost 3 bases, J lost 7 bases, and 6 bases stayed unmatched. The CDR3 sequence is 14 residues long. CDR3 in DNA: TGTGCCAGTAGTATTGAACAGGGGGCTGGTGGCTACACCTTC. Translating it yields CASSIEQGAGGYTF.